This is a list of T cell receptor beta chains from one sample in a study of T cells in Graves' hyperthyroidism and ophthalmopathy. TCRdb reprocessed the multiplex PCR reads with MiXCR, giving one entry per CDR3 protein. The profile shows approximately 480,000 distinct CDR3 sequences, 20% of them singletons. Sequencing used blood. The receptors were gathered from a man younger than 30 with Graves' hyperthyroidism. Each CDR3 is given with its conserved first and last residue. The D gene is left open where the match is weak. Where a row states a size, it is once, few, many or the class of an expanded clone; other rows omit it.

abundance	v_gene	d_gene	j_gene	CDR3aa	CDR3nt
few	TRBV27	-	TRBJ1-2	CASSWAVNYGYTF	TGTGCCAGCAGTTGGGCAGTGAACTATGGCTACACCTTC
-	TRBV6-1	TRBD2	TRBJ2-7	CASSERGDYEQYF	TGTGCCAGCAGTGAGCGGGGGGACTACGAGCAGTACTTC
many	TRBV5-1	-	TRBJ2-7	CASSLVSGSYEQYF	TGCGCCAGCAGCTTGGTTTCCGGATCCTACGAGCAGTACTTC
-	TRBV20-1	TRBD2	TRBJ2-5	CSARVLAGVETQYF	TGCAGTGCTAGAGTACTAGCGGGAGTGGAGACCCAGTACTTC
many	TRBV15	TRBD2	TRBJ2-5	CATSPTLAGARETQYF	TGTGCCACCAGCCCCACCTTAGCGGGGGCGAGGGAGACCCAGTACTTC
-	TRBV12-3/TRBV12-4	-	TRBJ1-1	CASRRPTETEAFF	TGTGCCAGCAGGCGCCCGACGGAAACTGAAGCTTTCTTT
-	TRBV25-1	TRBD1	TRBJ1-5	CASSESRDRGATSNQPQHF	TGTGCCAGCAGTGAATCCCGGGACAGGGGCGCTACTAGCAATCAGCCCCAGCATTTT
-	TRBV6-5	-	TRBJ1-2	CASSYRQEINYGYTF	TGTGCCAGCAGTTACCGCCAAGAGATCAACTATGGCTACACCTTC
few	TRBV28	-	TRBJ2-7	CASSMLTSGGHDEQYF	TGTGCCAGCAGTATGCTAACTTCAGGGGGGCACGACGAGCAGTACTTC
many	TRBV10-2	TRBD1	TRBJ1-5	CASRGQGYNQPQHF	TGCGCCAGCAGGGGACAGGGGTATAATCAGCCCCAGCATTTT
many	TRBV2	-	TRBJ1-1	CASSEKDANTEAFF	TGTGCCAGCAGTGAAAAGGATGCGAACACTGAAGCTTTCTTT
many	TRBV4-2	-	TRBJ2-7	CASRRDADSYEQYF	TGTGCCAGCCGCCGGGACGCCGACTCCTACGAGCAGTACTTC
-	TRBV28	TRBD2	TRBJ2-7	CASRQRPGLAREQYF	TGTGCCAGCAGACAACGACCGGGACTAGCGCGGGAGCAGTACTTC
many	TRBV12-3/TRBV12-4	-	TRBJ1-5	CASTLGRVRQPQHF	TGTGCCAGCACCCTAGGGAGGGTACGACAGCCCCAGCATTTT
-	TRBV3-1	-	TRBJ1-1	CASSQEGGANTEAFF	TGTGCCAGCAGCCAAGAGGGAGGGGCGAACACTGAAGCTTTCTTT
many	TRBV30	-	TRBJ2-7	CAWGGTEQYF	TGTGCCTGGGGGGGTACGGAGCAGTACTTC
many	TRBV5-1	-	TRBJ1-1	CASSLGSQRNTEAFF	TGCGCCAGCAGCTTAGGGAGTCAGAGGAACACTGAAGCTTTCTTT
-	TRBV11-2	TRBD1	TRBJ2-7	CASSYTGGADYEQYF	TGTGCCAGCAGTTATACAGGGGGCGCCGACTACGAGCAGTACTTC
once	TRBV30	TRBD1	TRBJ1-1	CAWSLGTGSNTEAFF	TGTGCCTGGAGTCTGGGGACAGGTTCGAACACTGAAGCTTTCTTT
many	TRBV20-1	-	TRBJ2-5	CSATLGEETQYF	TGCAGTGCTACCCTTGGGGAAGAGACTCAGTACTTC
-	TRBV28	-	TRBJ2-5	CASKGQNQETQYF	TGTGCCAGCAAAGGGCAGAACCAAGAGACCCAGTACTTC
-	TRBV18	-	TRBJ1-2	CASSPDSVNGYTF	TGTGCCAGCTCACCGGACAGTGTAAATGGCTACACCTTC
many	TRBV6-1	TRBD1	TRBJ2-7	CASSAGQGASYEQYF	TGTGCCAGCAGTGCGGGACAGGGGGCTTCCTACGAGCAGTACTTC
many	TRBV6-5	-	TRBJ2-7	CASSYSGIEQYF	TGTGCCAGCAGTTACTCGGGGATCGAGCAGTACTTC
many	TRBV24-1	-	TRBJ1-2	CATSDSPRDGYTF	TGTGCCACCAGTGATTCGCCGAGGGATGGCTACACCTTC
many	TRBV29-1	-	TRBJ1-2	CSVPLGQNYGYTF	TGCAGCGTTCCCCTGGGGCAGAACTATGGCTACACCTTC
many	TRBV19	-	TRBJ2-2	CASSAGGTGELFF	TGTGCCAGTAGCGCCGGAGGAACCGGGGAGCTGTTTTTT
many	TRBV28	-	TRBJ1-2	CASSFSTNGYTF	TGTGCCAGCAGTTTCAGCACTAATGGCTACACCTTC
few	TRBV7-3	TRBD2	TRBJ2-5	CASSPLPGLKKETQYF	TGTGCCAGCAGCCCCCTCCCGGGACTAAAAAAAGAGACCCAGTACTTC
-	TRBV19	TRBD2	TRBJ2-5	CASSISKRTSGAQFQETQYF	TGTGCCAGTAGTATTAGCAAAAGGACTAGCGGGGCCCAATTCCAAGAGACCCAGTACTTC
many	TRBV28	-	TRBJ1-1	CASSLLWVGGAPNTEAFF	TGTGCCAGCAGCCTCCTCTGGGTAGGGGGGGCGCCGAACACTGAAGCTTTCTTT
-	TRBV6-2/TRBV6-3	TRBD1	TRBJ1-1	CASTQQGAVTEAFF	TGTGCCAGCACCCAACAGGGGGCTGTCACTGAAGCTTTCTTT
few	TRBV28	-	TRBJ2-7	CASCRDSLEQYF	TGTGCCAGCTGTCGGGATTCTCTCGAGCAGTACTTC
-	TRBV5-1	TRBD1	TRBJ2-7	CASSSGTGGFYEQCF	TGCGCCAGCAGCTCGGGGACAGGGGGATTCTACGAGCAGTGCTTC
many	TRBV28	TRBD2	TRBJ2-5	CASSLVLAIAGDHQETQYF	TGTGCCAGCAGTTTGGTCCTCGCAATAGCGGGGGATCATCAAGAGACCCAGTACTTC
-	TRBV9	-	TRBJ2-7	CASSVGGIVPYEQYF	TGTGCCAGCAGCGTAGGAGGAATAGTACCCTACGAGCAGTACTTC
few	TRBV4-1	-	TRBJ1-2	CASSQEVSFYGYTF	TGCGCCAGCAGCCAAGAAGTCTCTTTCTATGGCTACACCTTC
many	TRBV2	-	TRBJ1-1	CASSENQDSVAFF	TGTGCCAGCAGTGAGAATCAGGATTCCGTGGCTTTCTTT
many	TRBV7-2	TRBD1	TRBJ2-7	CASSPSTGVWEQYF	TGTGCCAGCAGCCCGTCGACAGGGGTTTGGGAGCAGTACTTC
-	TRBV6-5	TRBD1	TRBJ2-7	CASSYDRTGAYEQYF	TGTGCCAGCAGTTACGACCGGACAGGGGCGTACGAGCAGTACTTC
many	TRBV4-2	-	TRBJ1-2	CASSQDKGRGYTF	TGTGCCAGCAGCCAAGATAAAGGGAGGGGCTACACCTTC
many	TRBV12-3/TRBV12-4	-	TRBJ1-1	CASSFQGTNTEAFF	TGTGCCAGCAGTTTCCAGGGGACGAACACTGAAGCTTTCTTT
many	TRBV18	TRBD1	TRBJ1-2	CASSRDRGEDGYTF	TGTGCCAGCTCACGCGACAGGGGTGAGGATGGCTACACCTTC
-	TRBV28	-	TRBJ1-3	CASSLDMSSGNTIYF	TGTGCCAGCAGTTTGGACATGAGCTCTGGAAACACCATATATTTT
many	TRBV28	TRBD1	TRBJ1-1	CASSFGAGGVPFF	TGTGCCAGCAGTTTCGGGGCAGGGGGTGTTCCTTTCTTT